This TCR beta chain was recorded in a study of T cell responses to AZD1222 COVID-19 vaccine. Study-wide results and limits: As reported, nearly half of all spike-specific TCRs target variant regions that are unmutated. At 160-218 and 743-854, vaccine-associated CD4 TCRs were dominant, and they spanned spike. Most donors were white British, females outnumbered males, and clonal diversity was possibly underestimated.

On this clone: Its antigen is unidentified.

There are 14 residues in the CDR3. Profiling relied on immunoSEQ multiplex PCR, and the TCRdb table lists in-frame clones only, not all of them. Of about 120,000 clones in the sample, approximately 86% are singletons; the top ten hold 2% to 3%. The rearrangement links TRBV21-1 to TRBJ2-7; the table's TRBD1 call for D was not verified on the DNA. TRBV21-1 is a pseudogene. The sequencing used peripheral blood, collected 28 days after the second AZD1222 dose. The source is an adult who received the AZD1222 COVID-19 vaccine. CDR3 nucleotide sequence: TGTGCCAGCAGCCGGGACAGAAGCTCCTACGAGCAGTACTTC. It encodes CASSRDRSSYEQYF.